These 16 T cell receptor beta chains came from one sample sequenced in a study of CD8 T cells in ankylosing spondylitis. One entry per CDR3 protein, called by TCRdb with MiXCR from the 5' RACE reads. The sample carries about 96,000 distinct CDR3 sequences, roughly 9.6% recorded once. Sequenced: blood, either unsorted or a sorted T cell fraction (not recorded which). Receptor source: a male donor with ankylosing spondylitis or in good health (not recorded which).

This clonotype was seen repeatedly, ten times or more. The genes are TRBV12-3 or TRBV12-4 and TRBJ2-4; 7 positions agree with TRBD1. There are 14 residues in the CDR3. After removal of 0 bases from V and 5 bases from J, the junction contained 1 base not matched to a gene. The CDR3 nucleotides are TGTGCCAGCAGTTTAGCAGGGACAGAAAACATTCAGTACTTC. Translating gives CASSLAGTENIQYF.

The CDR3 bases are TGTGCCATCAGTGGCCGGGACAGCCCTTCCATGGGTGAGCAGTACTTC. Amino acid sequence: CAISGRDSPSMGEQYF. This chain links TRBV10-3 with TRBJ2-7, with 7 positions matching TRBD1. V trimming: 4 bases; J trimming: 7 bases; junction bases outside the gene matches: 16. Germline-derived CDR1 and CDR2 are ENHRY and SYGVKD. This CDR3 comprises 16 residues.

This clonotype was counted many times. The chain couples TRBV6-1 to TRBJ1-1; 7 nucleotides line up with TRBD1. Looked up from germline, CDR1 is MNHNS and CDR2 is SASEGT. After removal of 0 bases from V and 0 bases from J, the junction contained 13 bases not matched to a gene. The CDR3 covers 19 residues. This chain's CDR3 is CASSEAQQGWPRVNTEAFF. CDR3 bases: TGTGCCAGCAGTGAAGCGCAACAGGGGTGGCCTCGTGTGAACACTGAAGCTTTCTTT.

This clonotype was counted ten times or more. The V gene is TRBV7-3, the J gene TRBJ1-2; D unclear. The CDR3 covers 16 residues. Trimming stripped 0 bases from V and 4 bases from J, with 15 bases between. CDR1 and CDR2 from the germline V gene are SGHTA and FQGTGA. Here the CDR3 DNA reads TGTGCCAGCAGCTTAACGCCCGACCCCGGGAGCTATGGCTACACCTTC. This sequence encodes CASSLTPDPGSYGYTF.

This clonotype was recorded at least ten times. The V gene is TRBV21-1, the J gene TRBJ1-5. TRBV21-1 is listed as a pseudogene. This CDR3 has 18 residues. In nucleotides, the CDR3 is TGTGCCAGCAGCAAAGTAGGGCCCGGGGTGGATCGCAATCAGCCCCAGCATTTT. Protein product: CASSKVGPGVDRNQPQHF.

This clonotype came up many times. This rearrangement joins TRBV20-1 to TRBJ2-7; TRBD2 might be the D (6 bases). V lost 0 bases, J lost 2 bases, and 14 bases lay in between. This CDR3 spans 15 amino acids. CDR1 DFQATT and CDR2 SNEGSKA come from the germline V gene (reference sequence). CDR3 nucleotide sequence: TGCAGTGCTAGAGATATGGAGGGCCTCCCCTACGAGCAGTACTTC. This sequence encodes CSARDMEGLPYEQYF.

This clonotype was observed at least ten times. The V and J genes are TRBV29-1 and TRBJ1-4; the D gene is possibly TRBD1 (5 bases). The CDR3 is 13 amino acids. Germline CDR1 is SQVTM and CDR2 is ANQGSEA. V was trimmed by 7 bases and J by 8 bases, leaving 17 bases between them. The CDR3 protein is CSALLTGTEKLFF. The CDR3 DNA is TGCAGCGCCCTTTTAACGGGGACCGAAAAACTGTTTTTT.

In this sample, this clonotype turned up a few times. This sequence joins TRBV19 and TRBJ2-1; no reliable D call. Trimming cost V 7 bases and J 2 bases, with 15 bases left between them. Germline V gives CDR1 LNHDA, CDR2 SQIVND (reference sequence). CDR3 size: 15 residues. CDR3 loop: CASTTTQLAYNEQFF. CDR3 DNA: TGTGCCAGTACCACGACCCAACTTGCCTACAATGAGCAGTTCTTC.

This clonotype came up many times. This sequence joins TRBV12-3 or TRBV12-4 and TRBJ1-1; 8 nucleotides match TRBD1. Trimming removed 2 bases from V and 5 bases from J; junction bases left unmatched: 1. CDR3 length: 13 amino acids. CDR3 amino acids: CASSLQGATEAFF. The DNA of the CDR3 is TGTGCCAGCAGTTTACAGGGGGCAACTGAAGCTTTCTTT.

This clonotype was counted at least ten times. The chain has TRBV5-4 and TRBJ2-5, with TRBD1 matching 8 bases. The CDR3 sequence is 14 residues long. From germline, CDR1 is SGHNT and CDR2 YYREEE (reference sequence). J gave up 4 bases and V 4 bases, and 6 bases lay outside the gene matches. The CDR3 coding sequence is TGTGCCAGCAGCATGACAGGGGAAGTAGAGACCCAGTACTTC. Amino acid sequence: CASSMTGEVETQYF. Based on the CDR3 plus reference TRBV5-4 and TRBJ2-5, the full variable domain is ETGVTQSPTHLIKTRGQQVTLRCSSQSGHNTVSWYQQALGQGPQFIFQYYREEENGRGNFPPRFSGLQFPNYSSELNVNALELDDSALYLCASSMTGEVETQYFGPGTRLLVL.

This clonotype was counted at least ten times. The chain joins TRBV5-6 to TRBJ2-3, with TRBD1 matching 8 bases. Per germline, CDR1 SGHDT and CDR2 YYEEEE. J gave up 4 bases and V 4 bases, and 11 bases lay outside the gene matches. This CDR3 contains 16 residues. The CDR3 DNA reads TGTGCCAGCAGCCACGACACCGGACAGGGTTCAGATACGCAGTATTTT. Translating it yields CASSHDTGQGSDTQYF.

This clonotype was seen at least ten times. The rearrangement joins TRBV4-1 to TRBJ2-1, with 8 bases that match TRBD2. CDR3 length: 16 amino acids. Looked up from germline, CDR1 is MGHRA and CDR2 is YSYEKL. After removal of 1 base from V and 3 bases from J, the junction contained 5 bases not matched to a gene. The CDR3 DNA reads as TGCGCCAGCAGCCAAGTGGCGGGGGGTCGCTACAATGAGCAGTTCTTC. Translating gives CASSQVAGGRYNEQFF.

This clonotype was seen at least ten times. This rearrangement joins TRBV20-1 to TRBJ1-3, with a weak D call TRBD1 (5 bases). The CDR3 runs 15 residues. The germline V gene has CDR1 DFQATT and CDR2 SNEGSKA (reference sequence). The germline V and J ends were trimmed by 0 bases and 0 bases, with 9 bases remaining between them. The CDR3 is CSARDHGGSGNTIYF. DNA for the CDR3: TGCAGTGCTAGAGATCATGGGGGCTCTGGAAACACCATATATTTT.

This clonotype was observed a few times. The chain joins TRBV7-9 to TRBJ2-7; D might be TRBD2 (6 bases). This CDR3 has 14 residues. Germline lookup yields CDR1 SEHNR and CDR2 FQNEAQ (reference sequence). V lost 2 bases to trimming and J lost 3 bases, with 11 bases between them. CDR3: CASSLPGLYYEQYF. The CDR3 DNA reads TGTGCCAGCAGCTTACCGGGACTCTACTACGAGCAGTACTTC.

The rearrangement links TRBV10-3 to TRBJ1-4; 10 nucleotides match TRBD1. After removal of 5 bases from V and 6 bases from J, the junction contained 18 bases not matched to a gene. The CDR3 sequence is 19 residues long. Looked up from germline, CDR1 is ENHRY and CDR2 is SYGVKD. The CDR3 coding sequence is TGTGCCATCAGTTTGGCGATTGGGACAGGGGCAGTTGGGGATGAAAAACTGTTTTTT. Protein sequence: CAISLAIGTGAVGDEKLFF.

This clonotype was recorded many times. The V and J genes are TRBV7-6 and TRBJ2-7; unclear D gene. The V end was cut by 0 bases, the J end by 4 bases, with 4 bases between. CDR1 and CDR2 (germline): SGHVS, FNYEAQ. The length of the CDR3 is 12 residues. The CDR3 is CASSLANYEQYF. The CDR3 bases are TGTGCCAGCAGCTTAGCCAATTACGAGCAGTACTTC. The full variable domain, its missing parts supplied by reference TRBV7-6 and TRBJ2-7, is GAGVSQSPRYKVTKRGQDVALRCDPISGHVSLYWYRQALGQGPEFLTYFNYEAQQDKSGLPNDRFSAERPEGSISTLTIQRTEQRDSAMYRCASSLANYEQYFGPGTRLTVT.